This T cell receptor (beta chain) was obtained from a study of T cells after yellow fever vaccination. One entry per CDR3 protein results from TCRdb running MiXCR on the 5' RACE reads. The profile shows 500,000 to 650,000 distinct CDR3 sequences, around an eighth of them singletons. This clonotype was obtained from a man aged 25-45 years who received the YFV17D yellow fever vaccine. The specimen was PBMCs, collected on the day of the yellow fever booster vaccination.

The CDR3 coding sequence is TGTGCCAGCAGCGCTACTCGGAGCGGGAGCTCCTACGAGCAGTACTTC. Its protein product is CASSATRSGSSYEQYF. The chain employs TRBV7-8 and TRBJ2-7; TRBD2 aligns across 8 bases. The CDR3 covers 16 residues. The V and J ends lost 5 bases and 0 bases, in that order; junction bases with no gene match: 9. From germline, CDR1 is SGHVS and CDR2 FQNEAQ. The whole variable domain, filled in from reference TRBV7-8 and TRBJ2-7, reads GAGVSQSPRYKVAKRGQDVALRCDPISGHVSLFWYQQALGQGPEFLTYFQNEAQLDKSGLPSDRFFAERPEGSVSTLKIQRTQQEDSAVYLCASSATRSGSSYEQYFGPGTRLTVT.